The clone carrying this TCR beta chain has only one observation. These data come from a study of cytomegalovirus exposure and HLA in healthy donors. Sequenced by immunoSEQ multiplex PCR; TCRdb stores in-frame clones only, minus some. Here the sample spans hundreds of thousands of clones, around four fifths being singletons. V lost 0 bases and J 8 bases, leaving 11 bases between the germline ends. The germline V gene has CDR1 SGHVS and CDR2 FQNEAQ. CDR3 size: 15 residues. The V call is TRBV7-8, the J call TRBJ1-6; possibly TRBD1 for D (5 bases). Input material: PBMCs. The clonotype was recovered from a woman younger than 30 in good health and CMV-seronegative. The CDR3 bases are TGTGCCAGCAGCTTAGCAGGGGAGTTTTATTCACCCCTCCACTTT. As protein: CASSLAGEFYSPLHF.